These T cell receptor beta chains were read from a single sample in a study of response to subunit inactivated influenza vaccine. One entry per CDR3 protein, called by TCRdb with MiXCR from the RT-PCR reads. The repertoire holds just under 550,000 distinct CDR3 sequences, with roughly a quarter as singletons. These data are also associated with another study on T cells expressing NK-cell markers.

Sequenced here: CD4+ T cells sorted from PBMCs, sampled 11 to 12 days after vaccination. The receptors derive from a man in his forties or fifties who received an inactivated influenza vaccine. Each CDR3 is given with its conserved first and last residue. D genes are given only for firm matches. Not every row has a clone size; where given, it reads once, few, many or a size class.

>TRBJ2-7|NA|TRBV10-2|NA
TGCGCCAGCAGTGAGATTTGGGGAACCTACGAGCAGTACTTC
CASSEIWGTYEQYF
>TRBJ2-1|many|TRBV29-1|TRBD2
TGCAGCTTGGGGAGGGTATTGTCCTACAATGAGCAGTTCTTC
CSLGRVLSYNEQFF
>TRBJ2-1|NA|TRBV7-3|TRBD2
TGTGCCAGCAGCCCAAGACTAGCGGGAGGGCCGGATGAGCAGTTCTTC
CASSPRLAGGPDEQFF
>TRBJ2-7|once|TRBV12-3/TRBV12-4|NA
TGTGCCAGCAGACCTGACAGGTCCTACGAGCAGTACTTC
CASRPDRSYEQYF
>TRBJ2-2|NA|TRBV5-1|NA
TGCGCCAGCAGCCCTCCTTTAGTCTCGAGCACCGGGGAGCTGTTTTTT
CASSPPLVSSTGELFF
>TRBJ2-2|NA|TRBV5-1|NA
TGCGCCACCTCCCAAAGTTGGGGTGCCGGGGAGCTGTTTTTT
CATSQSWGAGELFF
>TRBJ2-3|NA|TRBV9|TRBD2
TGTGCCAGCAGCCTCCCCGGACTAGGTGCAGCAGATACGCAGTATTTT
CASSLPGLGAADTQYF
>TRBJ1-5|few|TRBV6-5|NA
TGTGCCAGCAGTTCCCCAGGGGTACTAAATCAGCCCCAGCATTTT
CASSSPGVLNQPQHF
>TRBJ1-1|NA|TRBV5-1|NA
TGCGCCAGCAGCTTGGCCCGGGGGATGGGGACTGAAGCTTTCTTT
CASSLARGMGTEAFF
>TRBJ2-2|NA|TRBV7-2|TRBD1
TGTGCCAGCAGCATATCAGGGGGTGCGCCCGGGGAGCTGTTTTTT
CASSISGGAPGELFF
>TRBJ1-5|few|TRBV20-1|NA
TGCAGTGGACAAACAGGGAGTCAGCCCCAGCATTTT
CSGQTGSQPQHF
>TRBJ2-3|few|TRBV11-1|NA
TGTGCCAGCAGCTTAGGGCCCCGACTAGTATCCGCCACAGATACGCAGTATTTT
CASSLGPRLVSATDTQYF
>TRBJ1-3|NA|TRBV6-5|TRBD1
TGTGCCAGCAGTTACCCCGGACAGGAGAGCTCTGGAAACACCATATATTTT
CASSYPGQESSGNTIYF
>TRBJ2-3|once|TRBV4-1|NA
TGCGCCAGCAGCCAAGAAGGGTCCGGGAGCGGCCGGTCCCCCCCCTATTTT
CASSQEGSGSGRSPPYF
>TRBJ1-2|few|TRBV4-1|NA
TGCGCCAGCAGCCAATACGGGGTTGGCTACACCTTC
CASSQYGVGYTF
>TRBJ2-2|NA|TRBV28|TRBD2
TGTGCCAGCAGTTGGGCCTTTAGCGGGATTCGACCCGGGGAGCTGTTTTTT
CASSWAFSGIRPGELFF
>TRBJ2-2|NA|TRBV5-1|NA
TGCGCCAGCAGCTTGGCGTCAGGGACGACGGACACCGGGGAGCTGTTTTTT
CASSLASGTTDTGELFF
>TRBJ1-1|few|TRBV20-1|NA
TGCAGTGCTAGACTCGGGGGGCAGAACACTGAAGCTTTCTTT
CSARLGGQNTEAFF
>TRBJ2-3|NA|TRBV29-1|NA
TGCAGCGGGCAGGTCTATTTTCGCGGCACAGATACGCAGTATTTT
CSGQVYFRGTDTQYF
>TRBJ2-1|NA|TRBV4-1|NA
TGCGCCAGCAGCCAAGGGTGGGCCGAGCGGCCCCCGTTCTTC
CASSQGWAERPPFF
>TRBJ1-2|NA|TRBV5-1|NA
TGCGCCAGCAGCTTGGAGTTGAGTGGGACTAACTATGGCTACACCTTC
CASSLELSGTNYGYTF
>TRBJ2-5|NA|TRBV28|TRBD1
TGTGCCAGCAGTTCCGGGACAAGGGGGCTTGTGTGGACCCAGTACTTC
CASSSGTRGLVWTQYF
>TRBJ2-2|NA|TRBV6-2/TRBV6-3|TRBD1
TGTGCCAGCAGGGCGACAGGGGGCCACACCGGGGAGCTGTTTTTT
CASRATGGHTGELFF
>TRBJ1-1|few|TRBV5-1|TRBD1
TGCGCCAGCAGCTTCGTCCAACAGGGGACGGGCACTGAAGCTTTCTTT
CASSFVQQGTGTEAFF
>TRBJ1-2|NA|TRBV29-1|NA
TGCAGCGTTGAAGACAGGGGTAATGGCTACACCTTC
CSVEDRGNGYTF
>TRBJ2-1|many|TRBV5-1|TRBD2
TGCGCCAGCAGCTTGGAGCGGGGGGGCTACGATGAGCAGTTCTTC
CASSLERGGYDEQFF
>TRBJ2-5|many|TRBV4-3|NA
TGCGCCAGCAGCCAAGATATAGGGGAAGAGACCCAGTACTTC
CASSQDIGEETQYF
>TRBJ2-1|many|TRBV11-3|NA
TGTGCCAGCAGCTTAGCCGGGATATCCTACAATGAGCAGTTCTTC
CASSLAGISYNEQFF
>TRBJ2-3|NA|TRBV15|TRBD2
TGTGCCACCAGCAGGAATTTTATAGCGGGAGTAAGCACAGATACGCAGTATTTT
CATSRNFIAGVSTDTQYF
>TRBJ2-1|NA|TRBV19|TRBD2
TGTGCCAGCAGGACCCGCGCGGGAGGAGAGTACGGTGAGCAGTTCTTC
CASRTRAGGEYGEQFF
>TRBJ2-7|NA|TRBV10-3|NA
TGTGCCATCAGTCGGGACCCACAGAACGGGAACGAGCAGTACTTC
CAISRDPQNGNEQYF
>TRBJ2-7|NA|TRBV4-1|NA
TGCGCCAGCAGCCAAGATATGCTGTTCCGCGAGCAGTACTTC
CASSQDMLFREQYF
>TRBJ1-2|NA|TRBV29-1|TRBD1
TGCAGCGTTGAGCGGGACAGGGGACATGGTGGCTACACCTTC
CSVERDRGHGGYTF
>TRBJ2-5|NA|TRBV7-2|NA
TGTGCCAGCAGCATGACTAGTAAAGAGACCCAGTACTTC
CASSMTSKETQYF
>TRBJ1-6|NA|TRBV6-4|TRBD1
TGTGCCAGCAGAGGGACAGACGAGTCACCCCTCCACTTT
CASRGTDESPLHF
>TRBJ2-3|NA|TRBV20-1|TRBD1
TGCAGTGCTAGAGGACAGGGCGGAAGCACAGATACGCAGTATTTT
CSARGQGGSTDTQYF
>TRBJ1-1|NA|TRBV7-2|TRBD1
TGTGCCAGCAGCACCCGGACAGGAGAGACTGAAGCTTTCTTT
CASSTRTGETEAFF
>TRBJ1-6|NA|TRBV7-6|TRBD1
TGTGCCAGCGGACAGGGGGCTAATTCACCCCTCCACTTT
CASGQGANSPLHF
>TRBJ2-5|NA|TRBV12-3/TRBV12-4|TRBD2
TGTGCCAGCAGTTTAGCGACTAGCGGATACCAAGAGACCCAGTACTTC
CASSLATSGYQETQYF
>TRBJ2-7|NA|TRBV7-2|NA
TGTGCCAGCAGCTTCGGCTGGAGCTCCTACGAGCAGTACTTC
CASSFGWSSYEQYF
>TRBJ2-2|NA|TRBV29-1|TRBD2
TGCAGCGTTGAGCGCCTAGCGGGCGGGGAGCTGTTTTTT
CSVERLAGGELFF
>TRBJ2-7|NA|TRBV4-3|NA
TGCGCCAGCAGCCAAGATTCTCAGGGGCGCGTCGGAAACGAGCAGTACTTC
CASSQDSQGRVGNEQYF
>TRBJ2-5|NA|TRBV30|TRBD2
TGTGCCTGGATTCCGGGACTAGGGGAGACCCAGTACTTC
CAWIPGLGETQYF
>TRBJ1-1|NA|TRBV6-5|NA
TGTGCCAGCAGTAACCCCAGGGGGAACACTGAAGCTTTCTTT
CASSNPRGNTEAFF
>TRBJ1-4|NA|TRBV7-9|NA
TGTGCCAGCAGCTCCCTGGGGGGGATTGATGAAAAACTGTTTTTT
CASSSLGGIDEKLFF
>TRBJ1-2|NA|TRBV5-6|NA
TGTGCCAGCAGCCCCAACCAGGGGAACTATGGCTACACCTTC
CASSPNQGNYGYTF
>TRBJ2-5|few|TRBV20-1|NA
TGCAGTGCTAGAGCAAGACAGGAAAACCAAGAGACCCAGTACTTC
CSARARQENQETQYF
>TRBJ1-4|many|TRBV4-3|NA
TGCGCCAGCAGCCAAGTGGCTTCCGTCGGAGGCCGTAATGAAAAACTGTTTTTT
CASSQVASVGGRNEKLFF
>TRBJ2-4|NA|TRBV19|NA
TGTGCCAGCCAGCTAGGGGGACGAACCAAAAACATTCAGTACTTC
CASQLGGRTKNIQYF
>TRBJ2-7|NA|TRBV3-1|TRBD2
TGTGCCAGCAGCCATGGGACTAGCGGGACGCGGGCCTACGAGCAGTACTTC
CASSHGTSGTRAYEQYF
>TRBJ2-1|NA|TRBV28|TRBD2
TGTGCCAGCAGTCAACTAGCGCGCGAGCAGTTCTTC
CASSQLAREQFF
>TRBJ1-1|few|TRBV19|NA
TGTGCCAGTAGTATCCAGGTGAACACTGAAGCTTTCTTT
CASSIQVNTEAFF
>TRBJ1-5|NA|TRBV12-3/TRBV12-4|NA
TGTGCCAGCAGTAAGAGGGGGAACCAGCCCCAGCATTTT
CASSKRGNQPQHF
>TRBJ2-7|few|TRBV7-2|TRBD2
TGTGCCAGCAGCTCCCGGACTAGCGGGAGGGACGAGCAGTACTTC
CASSSRTSGRDEQYF
>TRBJ2-5|NA|TRBV5-1|TRBD2
TGCGCCAGCAGGATGGGAGGGAACCAAGAGACCCAGTACTTC
CASRMGGNQETQYF
>TRBJ1-1|NA|TRBV6-1|NA
TGTGCCAGCAGTGATCATCAGGGGAGAACTGAAGCTTTCTTT
CASSDHQGRTEAFF
>TRBJ1-2|NA|TRBV10-3|NA
TGTGCCATCAGTGCGGAGGGTTATGGCTACACCTTC
CAISAEGYGYTF
>TRBJ2-1|few|TRBV7-2|NA
TGTGCCAGCAGCTTCTGGAGTGACAGAGGTTACAATGAGCAGTTCTTC
CASSFWSDRGYNEQFF
>TRBJ2-5|NA|TRBV20-1|TRBD2
TGCAGTGCAACAGGACTAGCGGGAGCCCCAGAGACCCAGTACTTC
CSATGLAGAPETQYF